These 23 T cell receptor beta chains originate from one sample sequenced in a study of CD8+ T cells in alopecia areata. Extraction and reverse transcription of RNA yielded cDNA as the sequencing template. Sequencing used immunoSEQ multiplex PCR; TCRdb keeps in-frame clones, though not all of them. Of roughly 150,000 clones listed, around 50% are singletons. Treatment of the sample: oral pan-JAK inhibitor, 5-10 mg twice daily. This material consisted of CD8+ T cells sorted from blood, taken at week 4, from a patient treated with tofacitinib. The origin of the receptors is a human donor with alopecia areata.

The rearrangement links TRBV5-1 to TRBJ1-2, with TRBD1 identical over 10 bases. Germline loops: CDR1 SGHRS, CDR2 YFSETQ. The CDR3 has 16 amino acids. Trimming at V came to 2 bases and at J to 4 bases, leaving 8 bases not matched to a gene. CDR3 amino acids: CASSFGPGTGVYGYTF. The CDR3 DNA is TGCGCCAGCAGCTTCGGCCCCGGGACAGGGGTCTATGGCTACACCTTC.

The CDR3 nucleotides read TGTGCCAGCAGCTTGACTTTGTTTGAGACCCAGTACTTC. It translates to CASSLTLFETQYF. This chain links TRBV7-2 with TRBJ2-5; D remains unclear. Germline V gene lookup returns CDR1 SGHTA and CDR2 FQGNSA. The CDR3 runs 13 residues. Between the trimmed V and J ends, which lost 3 bases and 5 bases, there was a span of 10 bases.

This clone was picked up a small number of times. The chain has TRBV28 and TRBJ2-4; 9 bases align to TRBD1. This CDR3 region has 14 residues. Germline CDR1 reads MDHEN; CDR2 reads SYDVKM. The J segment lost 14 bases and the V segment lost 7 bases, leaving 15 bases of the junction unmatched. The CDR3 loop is CASNPGQGGWTEYF. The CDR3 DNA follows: TGTGCCAGCAATCCGGGACAGGGAGGTTGGACGGAGTACTTC.

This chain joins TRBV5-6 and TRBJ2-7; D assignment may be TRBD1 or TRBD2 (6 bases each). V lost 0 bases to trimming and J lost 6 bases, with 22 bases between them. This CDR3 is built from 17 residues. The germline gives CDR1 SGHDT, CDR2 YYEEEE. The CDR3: CASSLGALVRGAGEQYF. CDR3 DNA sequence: TGTGCCAGCAGCTTGGGGGCCTTGGTCAGGGGAGCGGGCGAGCAGTACTTC.

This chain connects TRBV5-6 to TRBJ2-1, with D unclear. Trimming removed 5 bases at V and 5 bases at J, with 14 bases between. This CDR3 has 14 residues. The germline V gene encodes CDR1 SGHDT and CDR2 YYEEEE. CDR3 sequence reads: CASSSLYGDNEQFF. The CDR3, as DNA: TGTGCCAGCAGTTCCCTTTATGGCGACAATGAGCAGTTCTTC.

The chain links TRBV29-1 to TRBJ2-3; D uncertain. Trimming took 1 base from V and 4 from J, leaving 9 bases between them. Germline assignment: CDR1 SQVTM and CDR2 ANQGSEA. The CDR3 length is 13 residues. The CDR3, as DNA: TGCAGCGTTGAAGGCCAGAATTCAGATACGCAGTATTTT. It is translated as CSVEGQNSDTQYF.

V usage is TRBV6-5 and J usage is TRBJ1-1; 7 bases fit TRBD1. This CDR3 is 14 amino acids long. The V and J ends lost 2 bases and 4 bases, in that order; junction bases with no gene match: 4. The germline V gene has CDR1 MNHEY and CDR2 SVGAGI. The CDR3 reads CASSYPGGFTEAFF. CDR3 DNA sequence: TGTGCCAGCAGTTACCCAGGGGGTTTCACTGAAGCTTTCTTT.

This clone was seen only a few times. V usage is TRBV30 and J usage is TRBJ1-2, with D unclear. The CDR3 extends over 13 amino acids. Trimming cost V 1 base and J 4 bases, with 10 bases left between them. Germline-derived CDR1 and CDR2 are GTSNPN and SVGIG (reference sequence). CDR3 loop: CAWSDQGSYGYTF. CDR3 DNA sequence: TGTGCCTGGAGTGACCAAGGCTCCTATGGCTACACCTTC.

CDR3 protein: CASRGQDYTF. In DNA, the CDR3 is TGCGCCAGCAGGGGACAGGACTACACCTTC. V gene TRBV5-1 combines with J gene TRBJ1-2; 8 bases align to TRBD1. Per germline, CDR1 SGHRS and CDR2 YFSETQ. V lost 5 bases and J lost 10; bases outside the gene matches: 1. The CDR3 extends over 10 amino acids.

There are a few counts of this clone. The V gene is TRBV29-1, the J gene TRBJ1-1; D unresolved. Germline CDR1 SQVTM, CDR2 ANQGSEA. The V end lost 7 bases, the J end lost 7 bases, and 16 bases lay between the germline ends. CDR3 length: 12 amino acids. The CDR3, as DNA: TGCAGCGCCTGGAACGGAGGCGGTGAAGCTTTCTTT. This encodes CSAWNGGGEAFF.

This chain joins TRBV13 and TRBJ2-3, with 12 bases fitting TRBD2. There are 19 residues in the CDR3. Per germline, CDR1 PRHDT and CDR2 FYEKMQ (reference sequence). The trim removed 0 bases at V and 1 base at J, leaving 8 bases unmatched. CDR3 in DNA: TGTGCCAGCAGCTTAGGCCCGGCTAGCGGGGGGGCCGGCACAGATACGCAGTATTTT. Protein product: CASSLGPASGGAGTDTQYF.

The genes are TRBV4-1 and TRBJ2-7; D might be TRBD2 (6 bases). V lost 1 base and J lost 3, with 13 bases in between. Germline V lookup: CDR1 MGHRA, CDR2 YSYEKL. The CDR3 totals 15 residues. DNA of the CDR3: TGCGCCAGCAGCCAAGGAGGGACTTCGGTCTACGAGCAGTACTTC. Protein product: CASSQGGTSVYEQYF.

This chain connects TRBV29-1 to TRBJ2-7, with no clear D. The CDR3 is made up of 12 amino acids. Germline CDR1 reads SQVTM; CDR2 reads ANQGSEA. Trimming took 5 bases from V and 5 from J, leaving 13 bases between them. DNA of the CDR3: TGCAGCGTTCGAACCAGTCGGAACGAGCAGTACTTC. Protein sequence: CSVRTSRNEQYF.

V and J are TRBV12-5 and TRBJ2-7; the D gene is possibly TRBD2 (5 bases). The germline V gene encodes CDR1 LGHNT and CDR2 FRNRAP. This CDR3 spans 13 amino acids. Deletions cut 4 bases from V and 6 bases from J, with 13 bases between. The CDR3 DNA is TGTGCTAGTGGTTCTGAGGAGGAGTTCGAGCAGTACTTC. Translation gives CASGSEEEFEQYF.

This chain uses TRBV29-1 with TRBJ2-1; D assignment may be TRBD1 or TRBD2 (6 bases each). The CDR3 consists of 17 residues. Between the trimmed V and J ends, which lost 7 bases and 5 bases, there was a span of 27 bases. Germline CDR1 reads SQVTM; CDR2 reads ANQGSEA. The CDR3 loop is CSGSSGDPRLVHNEQFF. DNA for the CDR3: TGCAGCGGCTCTTCAGGGGATCCGAGACTAGTCCACAATGAGCAGTTCTTC.

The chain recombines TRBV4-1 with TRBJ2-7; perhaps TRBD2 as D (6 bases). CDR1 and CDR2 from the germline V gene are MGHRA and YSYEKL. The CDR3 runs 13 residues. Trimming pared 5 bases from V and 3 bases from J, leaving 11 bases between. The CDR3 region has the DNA TGCGCCAGCAGCGAGGGACTCAACTACGAGCAGTACTTC. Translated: CASSEGLNYEQYF.

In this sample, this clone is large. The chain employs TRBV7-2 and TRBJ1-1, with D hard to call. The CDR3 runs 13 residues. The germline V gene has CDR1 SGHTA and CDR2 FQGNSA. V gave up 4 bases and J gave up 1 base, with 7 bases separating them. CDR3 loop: CASSSMGNTEAFF. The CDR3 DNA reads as TGTGCCAGCAGCTCGATGGGGAACACTGAAGCTTTCTTT.

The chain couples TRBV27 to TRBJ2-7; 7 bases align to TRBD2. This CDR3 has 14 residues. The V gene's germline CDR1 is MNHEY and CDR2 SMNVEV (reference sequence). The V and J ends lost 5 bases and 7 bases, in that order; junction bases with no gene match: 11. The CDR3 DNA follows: TGTGCCAGCAGTATAAATTCGGGGGGTAGTGAGCAGTACTTC. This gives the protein CASSINSGGSEQYF.

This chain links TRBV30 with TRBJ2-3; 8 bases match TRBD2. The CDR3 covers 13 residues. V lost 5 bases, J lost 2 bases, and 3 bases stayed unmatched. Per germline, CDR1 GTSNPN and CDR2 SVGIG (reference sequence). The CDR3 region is CAWEREPTDTQYF. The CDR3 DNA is TGTGCCTGGGAGCGGGAGCCCACAGATACGCAGTATTTT.

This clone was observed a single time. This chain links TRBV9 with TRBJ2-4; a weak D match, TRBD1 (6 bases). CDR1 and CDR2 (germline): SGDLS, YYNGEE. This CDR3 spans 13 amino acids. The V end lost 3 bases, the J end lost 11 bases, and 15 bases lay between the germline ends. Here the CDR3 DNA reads TGTGCCAGCAGCGAGGACGGCCCAGGGGTTCAGTACTTC. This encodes CASSEDGPGVQYF.

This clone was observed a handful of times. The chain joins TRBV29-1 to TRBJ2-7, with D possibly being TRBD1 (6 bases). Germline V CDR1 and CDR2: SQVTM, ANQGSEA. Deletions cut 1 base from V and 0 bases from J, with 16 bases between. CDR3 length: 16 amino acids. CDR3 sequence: CSVEGGEQDSSYEQYF. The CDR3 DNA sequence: TGCAGCGTTGAAGGGGGCGAACAGGACAGCTCCTACGAGCAGTACTTC.

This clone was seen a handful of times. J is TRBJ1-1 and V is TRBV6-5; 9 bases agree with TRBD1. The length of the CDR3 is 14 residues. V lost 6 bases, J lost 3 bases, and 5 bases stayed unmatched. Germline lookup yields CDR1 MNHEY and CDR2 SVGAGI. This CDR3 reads CASRRTGEDTEAFF. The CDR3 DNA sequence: TGTGCCAGCAGACGGACAGGGGAGGACACTGAAGCTTTCTTT.

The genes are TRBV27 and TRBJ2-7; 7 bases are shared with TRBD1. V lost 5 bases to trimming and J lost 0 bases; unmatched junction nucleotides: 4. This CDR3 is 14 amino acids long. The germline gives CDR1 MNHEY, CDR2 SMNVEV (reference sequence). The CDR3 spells CASSGRDSSYEQYF. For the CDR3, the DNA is TGTGCCAGCAGTGGCCGGGACAGCTCCTACGAGCAGTACTTC.